This T cell receptor beta chain comes out of a study of regulatory T cells in long-lasting Graves disease. This clonotype was seen a handful of times. The authors built TCR beta libraries using iRepertoire HTBI primers and Arm-PCR of CDR3 regions. TCRdb re-called the multiplex PCR reads with MiXCR, one entry per CDR3 protein. The sample carries some 490,000 distinct CDR3 sequences, about 12% recorded once. Time point here: newly diagnosed GD, antithyroid drugs for less than 3 months. PBMCs were the source of the RNA used for TCR sequencing. The CDR3 spans 18 residues. The trim removed 5 bases at V and 4 bases at J, leaving 14 bases unmatched. Germline CDR1 is KGHDR and CDR2 is SFDVKD. Another study also made use of these data, one on T cells in Graves' hyperthyroidism and ophthalmopathy.

The chain is built from TRBV24-1 and TRBJ2-3; 10 positions match TRBD2. The sequence derives from a woman in her thirties with Graves disease. The source material was peripheral blood mononuclear cells (PBMCs), sampled at new diagnosis, from a patient treated with antithyroid drugs. CDR3 in amino acids: CATSAPWASGSGADTQYF. CDR3 nucleotides: TGTGCCACCAGTGCCCCCTGGGCTAGCGGGAGTGGGGCAGATACGCAGTATTTT.